This passage covers 5 T cell receptor beta chains from one sample sequenced in a study of blood T cell repertoires in COVID-19. TCRdb keeps only in-frame clones here, not all; method: immunoSEQ multiplex PCR. The table includes 150,000 to 180,000 clones, about 80% detected once. The sample taken for sequencing was peripheral blood. The receptors stem from a man in his 60s with acute or convalescent COVID-19.

The V call is TRBV21-1, the J call TRBJ1-5; the table's D gene call, TRBD1, was not cross checked with the DNA. TRBV21-1 represents a pseudogene. The CDR3 consists of 17 residues. Written as DNA, the CDR3 is TGTGCCAGACCCGGGACAGGTAATCTTGGTTATCATTTACCCCAGCATTTT. Translated, it gives CARPGTGNLGYHLPQHF.

This rearrangement joins TRBV7-2 to TRBJ2-2; TRBD2 is a possible D gene (5 bases). Trimming took off 0 bases at V and 8 bases at J, with 16 bases between the two ends. The CDR3 spans 16 residues. Per germline, CDR1 SGHTA and CDR2 FQGNSA. The CDR3 sequence: CASSLASTLAIGELFF. CDR3 bases: TGTGCCAGCAGCTTAGCTTCGACCTTAGCGATTGGGGAGCTGTTTTTT.

V is TRBV5-1 and J is TRBJ2-7; the match to TRBD2 covers 10 bases. From germline, CDR1 is SGHRS and CDR2 YFSETQ. The CDR3 length is 14 residues. J gave up 2 bases and V 1 base, and 0 bases lay outside the gene matches. For the CDR3, the DNA is TGCGCCAGCAGCTTGACTAGCGGGGCCTACGAGCAGTACTTC. It encodes CASSLTSGAYEQYF.

This clone has more than one count but fewer than ten. This sequence joins TRBV28 and TRBJ1-5; perhaps TRBD1 as D (5 bases). Germline V gene data show CDR1 as MDHEN and CDR2 as SYDVKM. V lost 2 bases and J 7 bases, leaving 12 bases between the germline ends. The CDR3 has 14 residues. The CDR3 region is CASSLRSGNQPQHF. DNA for the CDR3: TGTGCCAGCAGTTTAAGGTCAGGGAACCAGCCCCAGCATTTT. Complete variable domain (other parts from reference TRBV28 and TRBJ1-5): DVKVTQSSRYLVKRTGEKVFLECVQDMDHENMFWYRQDPGLGLRLIYFSYDVKMKEKGDIPEGYSVSREKKERFSLILESASTNQTSMYLCASSLRSGNQPQHFGDGTRLSIL.

Note on this clone: Other nucleotide sequences in the sample specify the same CDR3. This sequence joins TRBV11-2 and TRBJ1-6, with 9 bases fitting TRBD1. Per germline, CDR1 SGHAT and CDR2 FQNNGV. V shed 0 bases, J shed 7 bases, and the junction held 1 base outside the gene matches. The CDR3 extends over 15 amino acids. The CDR3, as DNA: TGTGCCAGCAGCTTAGAAACAGGGGGCAATTCACCCCTCCACTTT. Translation gives CASSLETGGNSPLHF. Variable domain in full (rest from reference TRBV11-2 and TRBJ1-6): EAGVAQSPRYKIIEKRQSVAFWCNPISGHATLYWYQQILGQGPKLLIQFQNNGVVDDSQLPKDRFSAERLKGVDSTLKIQPAKLEDSAVYLCASSLETGGNSPLHFGNGTRLTVT.